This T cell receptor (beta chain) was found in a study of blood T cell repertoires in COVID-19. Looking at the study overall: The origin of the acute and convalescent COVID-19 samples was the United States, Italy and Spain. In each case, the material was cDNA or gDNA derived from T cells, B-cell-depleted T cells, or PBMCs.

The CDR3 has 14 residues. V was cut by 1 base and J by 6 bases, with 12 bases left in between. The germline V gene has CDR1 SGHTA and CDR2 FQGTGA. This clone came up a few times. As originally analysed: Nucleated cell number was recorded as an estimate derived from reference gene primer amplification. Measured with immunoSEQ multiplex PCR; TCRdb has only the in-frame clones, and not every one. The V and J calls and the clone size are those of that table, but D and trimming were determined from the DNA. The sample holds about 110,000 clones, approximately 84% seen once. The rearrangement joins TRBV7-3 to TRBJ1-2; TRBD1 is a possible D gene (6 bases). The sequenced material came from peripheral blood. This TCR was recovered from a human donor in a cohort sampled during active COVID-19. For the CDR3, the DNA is TGTGCCAGCAGCTTAAACAGGGCGCTAGATGGCTACACCTTC. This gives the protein CASSLNRALDGYTF.